Listed below are T cell receptor beta chains from one sample, sequenced in a study of Ad26.COV2.S vaccination and SARS-CoV-2 variants. Produced via immunoSEQ multiplex PCR; TCRdb's table is partial and in-frame only. The sample contains roughly 700,000 clones, 89% of which appear only once. The sequenced sample was peripheral blood, obtained in a trial of Ad26.COV2.S vaccine versus placebo. These receptors were obtained from a person aged 18 to 65 who received the Ad26.COV2.S COVID-19 vaccine or a placebo. CDR3s leave out the opening cysteine and the closing phenylalanine or tryptophan.

v_gene	j_gene	len	CDR3aa
TRBV5-4	TRBJ2-7	12	ASSLSAGGYEQY
TRBV7-8	TRBJ1-1	10	ASSPPNTEAF
TRBV27	TRBJ2-7	12	ASSPNLAGYEQY
TRBV5-6	TRBJ2-7	14	ASSESPMGSRTEQY
TRBV15	TRBJ2-1	10	ATSRDFGTKF
TRBV24-1	TRBJ2-3	10	ATSGTPDTQY
TRBV7-3	TRBJ2-3	12	ASSTTGSADTQY
TRBV19	TRBJ1-4	12	ASRPDATNEKLF
TRBV10-1	TRBJ1-2	12	ASSEAGSNYGYT
TRBV5-1	TRBJ2-7	11	ASSLGDRVEQY
TRBV6-1	TRBJ2-1	14	ASSEHRGESYNEQF
TRBV11-2	TRBJ2-7	12	ASRYSGSEREQY
TRBV18	TRBJ2-5	12	ASSPWGTTETQY
TRBV9	TRBJ2-6	13	ASSVDGGGANVLT
TRBV7-2	TRBJ2-3	11	ASSFAGGDTQY